This T cell receptor (beta chain) was profiled in a study of blood T cell repertoires in COVID-19. On the study more broadly: From the United States, Italy and Spain came samples of acute and convalescent COVID-19. In each case, the material was cDNA or gDNA derived from T cells, B-cell-depleted T cells, or PBMCs.

Source study methods: Nucleated cell number was recorded as an estimate derived from reference gene primer amplification. TCRdb's table, derived via immunoSEQ multiplex PCR, lists solely in-frame clones and lacks some. D and trimming were read from the DNA, whereas the V and J calls and clone size are those reported in that table. The sample includes 70,000 or so clones, 91% of them seen just once. V trimming: 4 bases; J trimming: 0 bases; junction bases outside the gene matches: 12. The CDR3 covers 17 residues. Germline values: CDR1 SGDLS, CDR2 YYNGEE. The chain uses TRBV9 and TRBJ2-7; 8 positions agree with TRBD1. The receptor's source is a human donor in a cohort sampled during active COVID-19. The sample was peripheral blood. CDR3 DNA sequence: TGTGCCAGCAGCTCCGGGCCAGGGACAGGCAGCTCCTACGAGCAGTACTTC. Encoded protein: CASSSGPGTGSSYEQYF.